Listed here are 13 T cell receptor beta chains from one sample, sequenced in a study of T cell changes during pregnancy in multiple sclerosis. Some clones are missing from TCRdb's copy, which holds only in-frame ones; the method was immunoSEQ multiplex PCR. Among roughly 40,000 clones listed, 75% to 95% were seen once. The material was CD4+ T cells from peripheral blood mononuclear cells, obtained in the second trimester of pregnancy. The source of these receptors is a female donor in good health, enrolled as a control in a pregnancy study.

The genes are TRBV21-1 and TRBJ2-7; TRBD1 is taken as the D call from the table, unchecked against the DNA. TRBV21-1 is a recognized pseudogene. The CDR3 runs to 15 residues. The CDR3 loop reads CASKRTGGRRNEQYF. The CDR3 nucleotides are TGTGCCAGCAAGAGGACAGGGGGCCGGAGGAACGAGCAGTACTTC.

The DNA of the CDR3 is TGCGCCAGCAGCCCCGGGGGGGCAGCCTACAATGAGCAGTTCTTC. The encoded protein is CASSPGGAAYNEQFF. This rearrangement joins TRBV4-1 to TRBJ2-1, with 8 bases that match TRBD2. CDR1 MGHRA and CDR2 YSYEKL come from the germline V gene. The ends lost 4 bases at V and 2 bases at J; junction bases unmatched: 4. The CDR3 extends over 15 amino acids.

This chain uses TRBV27 with TRBJ2-3; unclear D gene. V was shortened by 3 bases and J by 3 bases, with 10 bases between the two germline ends. Germline lookup yields CDR1 MNHEY and CDR2 SMNVEV (reference sequence). This CDR3 region has 14 residues. CDR3 region: CASSFPTFTDTQYF. The DNA for the CDR3 is TGTGCCAGCAGTTTCCCAACTTTTACAGATACGCAGTATTTT.

The chain combines TRBV29-1 with TRBJ2-3; no clear D. The CDR3 has 14 residues. V was clipped by 6 bases and J by 3 bases, with 16 bases between them. CDR1 and CDR2 from the germline V gene are SQVTM and ANQGSEA. The CDR3 is CSVRTAVRTDTQYF. The CDR3 bases are TGCAGCGTCCGAACCGCGGTAAGGACAGATACGCAGTATTTT.

This sequence joins TRBV6-1 and TRBJ1-1, with a tentative D call TRBD1 (6 bases). Germline V gene data show CDR1 as MNHNS and CDR2 as SASEGT. V lost 2 bases, J lost 3 bases, and 13 bases lay in between. The CDR3 is 15 residues long. CDR3 bases: TGTGCCAGCAGTGAAACAGGGTTTCTGGACACTGAAGCTTTCTTT. Its protein is CASSETGFLDTEAFF.

The V and J genes are TRBV29-1 and TRBJ2-7; 7 nucleotides match TRBD2. J gave up 2 bases and V 6 bases, and 7 bases lay outside the gene matches. The CDR3 runs 13 residues. CDR1 SQVTM and CDR2 ANQGSEA come from the germline V gene. The CDR3 DNA sequence: TGCAGCGTCAGAAAGGGAGGGACCTACGAGCAGTACTTC. It yields the protein CSVRKGGTYEQYF.

This chain joins TRBV4-2 and TRBJ2-7, with D possibly matching TRBD1 (5 bases). The germline V and J ends were trimmed by 0 bases and 5 bases, with 5 bases remaining between them. The CDR3 is 12 amino acids. In germline, CDR1 is LGHNA, CDR2 YNFKEQ. The CDR3 spells CASSQDRDEQYF. CDR3 coding DNA: TGTGCCAGCAGCCAAGACAGGGACGAGCAGTACTTC.

V usage is TRBV19 and J usage is TRBJ1-3; D not certain. The CDR3 totals 16 residues. Germline lookup yields CDR1 LNHDA and CDR2 SQIVND (reference sequence). Trimming pared 3 bases from V and 6 bases from J, leaving 18 bases between. The CDR3 spells CASSIPTGRFENTIYF. The CDR3 region has the DNA TGTGCCAGTAGTATTCCGACCGGGAGATTTGAAAACACCATATATTTT. Looking up the rest from reference TRBV19 and TRBJ1-3 gives the full variable domain: DGGITQSPKYLFRKEGQNVTLSCEQNLNHDAMYWYRQDPGQGLRLIYYSQIVNDFQKGDIAEGYSVSREKKESFPLTVTSAQKNPTAFYLCASSIPTGRFENTIYFGEGSWLTVV.

The chain combines TRBV6-5 with TRBJ2-7, with a tentative D call TRBD1 (6 bases). The CDR3 sequence is 15 residues long. The V end was cut by 5 bases, the J end by 0 bases, with 14 bases between. The V gene's germline CDR1 is MNHEY and CDR2 SVGAGI. CDR3 nucleotide sequence: TGTGCCAGCAGTACGACAGGAATAAGCTCCTACGAGCAGTACTTC. This translates into CASSTTGISSYEQYF.

This chain joins TRBV6-5 and TRBJ2-7; D is possibly TRBD2 (5 bases). Trimming removed 2 bases from V and 2 bases from J, with 13 bases in between. The CDR3 spans 15 residues. Germline CDR1 MNHEY, CDR2 SVGAGI. CDR3 amino acids: CASSYNGLAPYEQYF. The CDR3 DNA follows: TGTGCCAGCAGTTACAATGGGCTAGCCCCCTACGAGCAGTACTTC.

J is TRBJ2-2 and V is TRBV6-9; weak D call: TRBD2 (5 bases). Trimming cost V 6 bases and J 4 bases, with 12 bases left between them. CDR1 and CDR2 from the germline V gene are MNHGY and SVAAGI. The CDR3 length is 14 residues. Here the CDR3 reads CASSQTGITGELFF. The CDR3 DNA reads as TGTGCCAGCAGCCAGACCGGGATCACCGGGGAGCTGTTTTTT.

For the CDR3, the DNA is TGCGCCAGCAGCCTCCGACTCCGCAATGAGCAGTTCTTC. It codes for CASSLRLRNEQFF. The chain employs TRBV10-1 and TRBJ2-1; no firm D call. In germline, CDR1 is WNHNN, CDR2 SYGVQD (reference sequence). CDR3 length: 13 residues. Trimming cost V 6 bases and J 6 bases, with 12 bases left between them.

The J gene is TRBJ1-1, the V gene TRBV30, with D unresolved. The CDR3 extends over 14 amino acids. Between the trimmed V and J ends, which lost 3 bases and 9 bases, there was a span of 20 bases. Germline V gene data show CDR1 as GTSNPN and CDR2 as SVGIG (reference sequence). DNA of the CDR3: TGTGCCTGGAGAGGCTTTGGGAGGTCCGAAAAAGCTTTCTTT. Residues: CAWRGFGRSEKAFF.